These 15 T cell receptor beta chains share one sample of origin, sequenced in a study of blood T cell repertoires in COVID-19. Profiled with immunoSEQ multiplex PCR; TCRdb holds only in-frame clones, not every one. The profile shows about 220,000 clones, 87% of them singletons. The sequenced sample was PBMCs or T cells enriched from blood (not recorded which). Receptors were obtained from a woman under 40 with acute COVID-19.

This clone was seen only once. CDR3 protein: CAWSGGTANEKLFF. The DNA for the CDR3 is TGTGCCTGGAGTGGAGGGACAGCAAATGAAAAACTGTTTTTT. The rearrangement links TRBV30 to TRBJ1-4; 7 bases align to TRBD1. This CDR3 is built from 14 residues. Germline-derived CDR1 and CDR2 are GTSNPN and SVGIG (reference sequence). Losses at the gene ends were 1 base for V and 5 bases for J; bases not matched to a gene: 4.

This sequence joins TRBV5-1 and TRBJ1-1; TRBD1 matches 11 bases. CDR1 is SGHRS and CDR2 is YFSETQ in the germline V gene. The CDR3 loop spans 14 amino acids. V lost 2 bases and J lost 6; bases outside the gene matches: 3. This chain's CDR3 is CASSFGQGASEAFF. The CDR3 bases are TGCGCCAGCAGCTTTGGACAGGGGGCTTCTGAAGCTTTCTTT.

The chain couples TRBV19 to TRBJ1-2; D possibly corresponds to TRBD1 (5 bases). CDR1 is LNHDA and CDR2 is SQIVND in the germline V gene (reference sequence). V lost 5 bases to trimming and J lost 2 bases, with 9 bases between them. The CDR3 consists of 13 residues. Written as DNA, the CDR3 is TGTGCCAGTAGTCCGGACACCAACTATGGCTACACCTTC. It specifies CASSPDTNYGYTF.

This clone was found once. The rearrangement links TRBV7-9 to TRBJ2-5; 7 bases are shared with TRBD1. CDR3 length: 15 residues. J lost 5 bases, V lost 5 bases, and 11 bases had no gene match. Germline V lookup: CDR1 SEHNR, CDR2 FQNEAQ (reference sequence). CDR3 amino acids: CASSAGTVRGETQYF. CDR3 nucleotide sequence: TGTGCCAGCAGCGCAGGGACAGTCCGGGGTGAGACCCAGTACTTC. The variable domain in full, completed from reference TRBV7-9 and TRBJ2-5, reads DTGVSQNPRHKITKRGQNVTFRCDPISEHNRLYWYRQTLGQGPEFLTYFQNEAQLEKSRLLSDRFSAERPKGSFSTLEIQRTEQGDSAMYLCASSAGTVRGETQYFGPGTRLLVL.

V and J are TRBV18 and TRBJ2-7; a possible D gene is TRBD1 (5 bases). The CDR3 has 14 amino acids. Germline CDR1 reads KGHSH; CDR2 reads LQKENI. V lost 3 bases and J lost 0, with 9 bases in between. CDR3 coding DNA: TGTGCCAGCTCACCCACAGGAAACTCCTACGAGCAGTACTTC. Encoded protein: CASSPTGNSYEQYF.

The rearrangement links TRBV4-3 to TRBJ1-2; D is perhaps TRBD1 (6 bases). The V and J ends lost 0 bases and 4 bases respectively, with 12 bases between them. From germline, CDR1 is LGHNA and CDR2 YSLEER. The CDR3 spans 15 residues. CDR3 coding DNA: TGCGCCAGCAGCCAAGATGGAACAGGGAGCTATGGCTACACCTTC. This codes for CASSQDGTGSYGYTF.

The J gene is TRBJ2-5, the V gene TRBV15, with D possibly matching TRBD2 (6 bases). Trimming removed 4 bases from V and 5 bases from J, with 23 bases in between. The germline V gene has CDR1 LNHNV and CDR2 YYDKDF (reference sequence). CDR3 length: 17 amino acids. The CDR3 spells CATSNQRGTRLWETQYF. DNA of the CDR3: TGTGCCACCAGCAACCAAAGAGGGACTCGGCTGTGGGAGACCCAGTACTTC. The full variable domain, its missing parts supplied by reference TRBV15 and TRBJ2-5, is DAMVIQNPRYQVTQFGKPVTLSCSQTLNHNVMYWYQQKSSQAPKLLFHYYDKDFNNEADTPDNFQSRRPNTSFCFLDIRSPGLGDTAMYLCATSNQRGTRLWETQYFGPGTRLLVL.

This sequence joins TRBV6-5 and TRBJ2-7, with TRBD1 matching 8 bases. CDR1 and CDR2 (germline): MNHEY, SVGAGI. CDR3 length: 14 amino acids. The junction had 8 bases not matched to a gene; V was cut back by 6 bases and J by 4 bases. DNA for the CDR3: TGTGCCAGCAGCCCGGGACAGGAAAAATACGAGCAGTACTTC. Amino acids: CASSPGQEKYEQYF.

The chain carries TRBV7-9 and TRBJ1-5; possibly TRBD1 for D (5 bases). V was cut by 0 bases and J by 7 bases, with 13 bases left in between. The CDR3 is 15 residues long. The germline CDR1 and CDR2 sequences are SEHNR and FQNEAQ (reference sequence). The DNA of the CDR3 is TGTGCCAGCAGCTTAGCGGGGCACAGCAGGCAGCCCCAGCATTTT. This encodes CASSLAGHSRQPQHF.

V is TRBV6-5 and J is TRBJ1-2; no clear D gene. The germline V gene encodes CDR1 MNHEY and CDR2 SVGAGI. CDR3 length: 13 amino acids. The ends were cut back, 2 bases at V and 8 bases at J, with 12 bases in the middle. CDR3 in DNA: TGTGCCAGCAGTTACGAGGGAAGGCGAGGCTACACCTTC. Translation: CASSYEGRRGYTF.

The chain couples TRBV9 to TRBJ1-6; D not certain. CDR3 length equals 17 residues. Germline CDR1 and CDR2: SGDLS and YYNGEE. Trimming pared 3 bases from V and 7 bases from J, leaving 20 bases between. CDR3 DNA: TGTGCCAGCAGCGCCCCACCCCCTGACATATTCAATTCACCCCTCCACTTT. Translating gives CASSAPPPDIFNSPLHF.

The chain carries TRBV5-1 and TRBJ1-1; TRBD1 might be the D (6 bases). This CDR3 is built from 15 residues. The germline CDR1 and CDR2 sequences are SGHRS and YFSETQ. V was clipped by 2 bases and J by 7 bases, with 18 bases between them. CDR3 nucleotide sequence: TGCGCCAGCAGCTTAAACAGGGCTTGGGATGGTGAAGCTTTCTTT. It encodes CASSLNRAWDGEAFF. Complete variable domain (other parts from reference TRBV5-1 and TRBJ1-1): KAGVTQTPRYLIKTRGQQVTLSCSPISGHRSVSWYQQTPGQGLQFLFEYFSETQRNKGNFPGRFSGRQFSNSRSEMNVSTLELGDSALYLCASSLNRAWDGEAFFGQGTRLTVV.

The chain links TRBV5-1 to TRBJ2-7; the match to TRBD1 covers 10 bases. The CDR3 spans 15 residues. Trimming removed 3 bases from V and 2 bases from J; junction bases left unmatched: 5. The germline V gene has CDR1 SGHRS and CDR2 YFSETQ. The CDR3 protein is CASSWGQGQAYEQYF. The DNA of the CDR3 is TGCGCCAGCAGCTGGGGACAGGGGCAAGCCTACGAGCAGTACTTC.

This clone occurred a few times. The chain carries TRBV5-1 and TRBJ1-2; D perhaps matches TRBD1 (6 bases). The germline V gene has CDR1 SGHRS and CDR2 YFSETQ. Trimming removed 4 bases at V and 5 bases at J, with 15 bases between. The CDR3 loop spans 14 amino acids. For the CDR3, the DNA is TGCGCCAGCAGCCTCCGGGACACTCGTTATGGCTACACCTTC. Translation: CASSLRDTRYGYTF.

This chain joins TRBV28 and TRBJ2-5, with 9 bases fitting TRBD2. The CDR3 length is 13 residues. Trimming cost V 4 bases and J 10 bases; bases outside gene matches: 7. Germline V gene sequence: CDR1 MDHEN, CDR2 SYDVKM. CDR3 sequence reads: CASSSASGAGQYF. CDR3 coding DNA: TGTGCCAGCAGTTCGGCTAGCGGGGCGGGCCAGTACTTC.